The rows below give T cell receptor beta chains drawn from one sample of a study of a mutant IDH1 vaccine in newly diagnosed glioma. Assay used: immunoSEQ multiplex PCR; TCRdb lists only in-frame clones, some missing. The sample consists of tens of thousands of clones, 91% of them appearing once. Sequencing used PBMCs, obtained from a glioma patient treated with radiotherapy, temozolomide or both. The receptors stem from a man aged 50-60 years with glioma. CDR3s include the opening cysteine and the closing phenylalanine or tryptophan. Each record gives: D gene, J gene, V gene, clone size, CDR3 DNA, CDR3 protein. D genes are given only for firm matches. Size values are once, few and many counts, or a class for expanded clones, and some rows have none.

.,TRBJ1-2,TRBV7-9,.,TGTGCCAGCAGCTTAGGGGATACGGGGGCTTATGGCTACACCTTC,CASSLGDTGAYGYTF
.,TRBJ1-2,TRBV27,.,TGTGCCAGCAAAGCTAACTATGGCTACACCTTC,CASKANYGYTF
.,TRBJ2-4,TRBV7-9,once,TGTGCCAGCAGCTACCAGACCGGATTAGCCAAAAACATTCAGTACTTC,CASSYQTGLAKNIQYF
.,TRBJ1-4,TRBV10-3,once,TGTGCCATCAGTGAGTCGCAGCGATTAGAACTGTTTTTT,CAISESQRLELFF
.,TRBJ2-3,TRBV5-6,.,TGTGCCAGCAGCTTGGTCCCCGCAGGCCATAGCACAGATACGCAGTATTTT,CASSLVPAGHSTDTQYF
.,TRBJ2-3,TRBV7-7,.,TGTGCTAGCAGCTTTAATGGGGGAAGCACAGATACGCAGTATTTT,CASSFNGGSTDTQYF
.,TRBJ2-6,TRBV7-2,.,TGTGCCAGCACCCGGGCAGTCCCGAGCTCTGGGGCCAACGTCCTGACTTTC,CASTRAVPSSGANVLTF
.,TRBJ1-4,TRBV21-1,.,TGTGCCAGCAGCCGGGGACACCCTAATTGTGAGGAAAAACTGTTTTTT,CASSRGHPNCEEKLFF
TRBD1,TRBJ1-5,TRBV7-9,.,TGTGCCAGCAGCTCGGGACAGGGGCATCAGCCCCAGCATTTT,CASSSGQGHQPQHF
TRBD1,TRBJ1-1,TRBV6-1,.,TGTGCCAGCAGTGAGGGGACAGGGAGGACTGAAGCTTTCTTT,CASSEGTGRTEAFF
TRBD1,TRBJ2-7,TRBV10-3,.,TGTGCCATCAGTGAGTCCACCGGGACAGGGGGAGGCGAGCAGTACTTC,CAISESTGTGGGEQYF
.,TRBJ2-7,TRBV18,.,TGTGCCAGCTCACCAGCGTCCAGATCCTCCTACGAGCAGTACTTC,CASSPASRSSYEQYF
.,TRBJ2-7,TRBV7-9,.,TGTGCCAGCACCGAGGCGCAGTCCTACGAGCAGTACTTC,CASTEAQSYEQYF
TRBD1,TRBJ1-1,TRBV29-1,.,TGCAGCGTCGAAACAGGGGACATCGTAGCTTTCTTT,CSVETGDIVAFF
.,TRBJ2-5,TRBV29-1,few,TGCAGCGTTGCCGGCAGTCAAGAGACCCAGTACTTC,CSVAGSQETQYF
TRBD1,TRBJ2-6,TRBV7-8,.,TGTGCCAGCAGCACCGGGACAGGTGGGGCCAACGTCCTGACTTTC,CASSTGTGGANVLTF
.,TRBJ1-2,TRBV29-1,.,TGCAGCGTCGAAGGGGGGGGCTATGGCTACACCTTC,CSVEGGGYGYTF
.,TRBJ2-1,TRBV7-3,.,TGTGCCAGCAGCCAGGAGGGGTGGCCCCCCTACGTCTTC,CASSQEGWPPYVF
TRBD2,TRBJ2-5,TRBV6-1,.,TGTGCCAGCAGTGTAGCGGGGTACCAAGAGACCCAGTACTTC,CASSVAGYQETQYF
TRBD2,TRBJ2-1,TRBV10-1,.,TGCGCCAGCAGTGCGAGTGCGGGAGGGCCGAATGAGCAGTTCTTC,CASSASAGGPNEQFF
TRBD1,TRBJ1-6,TRBV9,.,TGTGCCAGCAGCGTAAAGACAGGGGGCGATTCACCCCTCCACTTT,CASSVKTGGDSPLHF
.,TRBJ2-3,TRBV10-3,.,TGTGCCATCGGGCCGGGAACAGATACGCAGTATTTT,CAIGPGTDTQYF
TRBD1,TRBJ1-3,TRBV4-2,.,TGTGCCAGCAGCCCCACAGGGGGTCCCTCTGGAAACACCATATATTTT,CASSPTGGPSGNTIYF
TRBD2,TRBJ2-2,TRBV5-1,.,TGCGCCAGCAGCATTCAAAGCGGGAGGCGGACCGGGGAGCTGTTTTTT,CASSIQSGRRTGELFF
.,TRBJ2-3,TRBV5-4,.,TGTGCCAGCAGCCTCCCGGGGGGCTCCGGAGATACGCAGTATTTT,CASSLPGGSGDTQYF
.,TRBJ2-3,TRBV11-2,once,TGTGCCAGCAGCTCCCCCGGACACTTCCTTCACCCAGATACGCAGTATTTT,CASSSPGHFLHPDTQYF
TRBD2,TRBJ2-1,TRBV5-1,.,TGCGCCAGCAGCTTACGACGGAAGACTAGCGGGGGGGGCAATGAGCAGTTCTTC,CASSLRRKTSGGGNEQFF
.,TRBJ1-3,TRBV10-1,.,TGCGCCAGCAGCGGGATCAACTCTGGAAACACCATATATTTT,CASSGINSGNTIYF
.,TRBJ1-1,TRBV10-1,.,TGCGCCAGCAGCGATCAGTTGAACACTGAAGCTTTCTTT,CASSDQLNTEAFF
.,TRBJ2-5,TRBV29-1,.,TGCAGCGTGGGGCCACAGGGCAGCCAAGAGACCCAGTACTTC,CSVGPQGSQETQYF
.,TRBJ1-2,TRBV5-6,.,TGTGCCAGCAGCTACCTGGCGGGGGGGCAAGGGTATGGCTACACCTTC,CASSYLAGGQGYGYTF
.,TRBJ2-3,TRBV5-1,once,TGCGCCAGCAGCCCAGAATCTGGGGGGAGCACAGATACGCAGTATTTT,CASSPESGGSTDTQYF
TRBD1,TRBJ2-5,TRBV19,.,TGTGCCAGTAGTCCCCCCGGGACAGGGGGAGAGACCCAGTACTTC,CASSPPGTGGETQYF
.,TRBJ1-5,TRBV5-5,.,TGTGCCAGCACCGGAGACTGGGGGCCCCAGCATTTT,CASTGDWGPQHF
.,TRBJ2-1,TRBV28,.,TGTGCCAGCAGTTTTTGGTTTCGTTATTACAATGAGCAGTTCTTC,CASSFWFRYYNEQFF
.,TRBJ1-1,TRBV5-1,.,TGCGCCAGCAGCTGGGGGGGTGAAGCGGGCACTGAAGCTTTCTTT,CASSWGGEAGTEAFF
TRBD1,TRBJ2-7,TRBV7-2,.,TGTGCCAGCAGCTTTAGCCATCAGGCCGCAGACAGGGGCGCCTACGAGCAGTACTTC,CASSFSHQAADRGAYEQYF
.,TRBJ2-7,TRBV18,.,TGTGCCAGCTCCCCCGGAGGGCGACTACGAGAACAGTACTTC,CASSPGGRLREQYF
.,TRBJ1-1,TRBV10-2,.,TGCGCCAGCAGTGTGCAGGGAAGCACTGAAGCTTTCTTT,CASSVQGSTEAFF
.,TRBJ2-5,TRBV5-1,.,TGCGCCAGCAGCTCGCCCCGGGACTACCAAGAGACCCAGTACTTC,CASSSPRDYQETQYF
.,TRBJ2-7,TRBV6-1,.,TGTGCCAGCAGTGGGGGCAGGGGAAGCTCCTACGAGCAGTACTTC,CASSGGRGSSYEQYF
.,TRBJ1-1,TRBV11-2,.,TGTGCCAGCAGCTTCGGTCTTATCAACACTGAAGCTTTCTTT,CASSFGLINTEAFF
.,TRBJ1-5,TRBV19,.,TGTGCCAGTAGTATGGGGGACGTTTATCAGCCCCAGCATTTT,CASSMGDVYQPQHF
.,TRBJ2-7,TRBV6-1,.,TGTGCCAGCAGGGAATTTGACAGGTACGGGTACGAGCAGTACTTC,CASREFDRYGYEQYF
TRBD1,TRBJ1-2,TRBV27,.,TGTGCCAGCAGAAAGACTACAGGGGGAAGTGGCTACACCTTC,CASRKTTGGSGYTF
TRBD2,TRBJ2-3,TRBV7-9,once,TGTGCCAGCAGATCTAGCGGGAGATTTACGCAGTATTTT,CASRSSGRFTQYF